Included here is one TCR beta chain sequence, with context. The data derive from a study of a mutant IDH1 vaccine in newly diagnosed glioma. Sample time point: baseline, week 1 (first vaccination visit). The treatment was: pre-vaccination baseline after standard-of-care therapy. V was cut by 7 bases and J by 3 bases, with 12 bases left in between. The germline V gene has CDR1 MNHNS and CDR2 SASEGT. CDR3 length equals 13 residues. The table came from immunoSEQ multiplex PCR; TCRdb's copy has only in-frame clones and leaves some out. In the table there are approximately 52,000 clones, 60% to 85% of which are singletons.

V gene TRBV6-1 combines with J gene TRBJ1-2; D call uncertain. The sequence derives from a woman between 35 and 50 years old with glioma. The input for sequencing was PBMCs, taken from a glioma patient treated with radiotherapy, temozolomide or both. The CDR3 DNA reads TGTGCCAGCACAGAGAGTACTTACTATGGCTACACCTTC. Protein product: CASTESTYYGYTF.